Listed below are T cell receptor beta chains from one sample, sequenced in a study of sequential checkpoint blockade in melanoma. Libraries were prepared by immunoSEQ multiplex PCR; TCRdb keeps only in-frame clonotypes and omits some of them. The table records about 1,000 clones, 15% to 20% of them present only once. Sequenced material: tumor tissue (inferred from file names), taken from a patient given nivolumab and ipilimumab in sequence. Every receptor here comes from a human donor with melanoma. The CDR3 runs from the conserved cysteine through the conserved F or W. Each record gives: clone size, D gene, J gene, V gene, CDR3 protein, CDR3 DNA. A D gene is named only where the DNA matches it firmly. Size tells how often a clone was seen (once, few, many) or the class of an expanded clone, and some rows leave it out.

abundance: .
d_gene: .
j_gene: TRBJ1-6
v_gene: TRBV30
CDR3aa: CAWSGRGNSPLHF
CDR3nt: TGTGCCTGGAGTGGCAGGGGAAATTCACCCCTCCACTTT

abundance: .
d_gene: .
j_gene: TRBJ1-6
v_gene: TRBV23-1
CDR3aa: CASRNGVNSPLHF
CDR3nt: TGCGCCAGCAGAAACGGGGTGAATTCACCCCTCCACTTT

abundance: medium-sized
d_gene: .
j_gene: TRBJ1-2
v_gene: TRBV11-3
CDR3aa: CASTRDTGNYGYTF
CDR3nt: TGTGCCAGCACCCGAGACACAGGAAACTATGGCTACACCTTC

abundance: few
d_gene: TRBD2
j_gene: TRBJ2-5
v_gene: TRBV6-8
CDR3aa: CASAGTSGPQETQYF
CDR3nt: TGTGCCAGTGCCGGGACTAGCGGACCACAAGAGACCCAGTACTTC

abundance: medium-sized
d_gene: .
j_gene: TRBJ2-7
v_gene: TRBV11-3
CDR3aa: CASSLTSFRHEQYF
CDR3nt: TGTGCCAGCAGCTTAACCAGTTTCCGCCACGAGCAGTACTTC

abundance: medium-sized
d_gene: TRBD1
j_gene: TRBJ1-6
v_gene: TRBV11-3
CDR3aa: CASSSGQGGNSPLHF
CDR3nt: TGTGCCAGCAGCTCAGGACAGGGAGGGAATTCACCCCTCCACTTT

abundance: medium-sized
d_gene: TRBD2
j_gene: TRBJ2-7
v_gene: TRBV11-3
CDR3aa: CASSLGVPGLAGHEQYF
CDR3nt: TGTGCCAGCAGCTTAGGGGTGCCGGGACTAGCGGGCCACGAGCAGTACTTC

abundance: .
d_gene: .
j_gene: TRBJ2-2
v_gene: TRBV19
CDR3aa: CASSIGGPGANTGELFF
CDR3nt: TGTGCCAGTAGTATTGGCGGCCCAGGAGCGAACACCGGGGAGCTGTTTTTT

abundance: medium-sized
d_gene: .
j_gene: TRBJ2-5
v_gene: TRBV9
CDR3aa: CASSVAYGQETQYF
CDR3nt: TGTGCCAGCAGCGTAGCTTACGGACAAGAGACCCAGTACTTC

abundance: .
d_gene: .
j_gene: TRBJ1-2
v_gene: TRBV29-1
CDR3aa: CSVSEAFYGYTF
CDR3nt: TGCAGCGTTTCCGAGGCCTTCTATGGCTACACCTTC

abundance: .
d_gene: .
j_gene: TRBJ2-5
v_gene: TRBV5-1
CDR3aa: CASSPSPGGGAYRETQYF
CDR3nt: TGCGCCAGCAGCCCGAGCCCTGGGGGAGGTGCTTATCGGGAGACCCAGTACTTC

abundance: .
d_gene: TRBD1
j_gene: TRBJ1-4
v_gene: TRBV6-8
CDR3aa: CASSYPGTGNEKLFF
CDR3nt: TGTGCCAGCAGTTACCCCGGGACAGGGAATGAAAAACTGTTTTTT

abundance: medium-sized
d_gene: TRBD2
j_gene: TRBJ2-1
v_gene: TRBV11-3
CDR3aa: CASSVGLAGSMLTSYNEQFF
CDR3nt: TGTGCCAGCAGCGTGGGACTAGCGGGATCTATGTTAACCTCCTACAATGAGCAGTTCTTC

abundance: .
d_gene: .
j_gene: TRBJ2-7
v_gene: TRBV18
CDR3aa: CASSPPGGWKGEQYF
CDR3nt: TGTGCCAGCTCACCACCCGGAGGGTGGAAAGGCGAGCAGTACTTC

abundance: .
d_gene: TRBD2
j_gene: TRBJ2-3
v_gene: TRBV6-8
CDR3aa: CASRERLAATDTQYF
CDR3nt: TGTGCCAGCAGGGAGCGACTAGCGGCCACAGATACGCAGTATTTT

abundance: medium-sized
d_gene: .
j_gene: TRBJ2-5
v_gene: TRBV11-3
CDR3aa: CASSFLAGNQETQYF
CDR3nt: TGTGCCAGCAGCTTTCTAGCCGGAAACCAAGAGACCCAGTACTTC

abundance: medium-sized
d_gene: .
j_gene: TRBJ1-4
v_gene: TRBV11-3
CDR3aa: CASQAAGWANEKLFF
CDR3nt: TGTGCCAGCCAAGCGGCGGGTTGGGCTAATGAAAAACTGTTTTTT

abundance: .
d_gene: .
j_gene: TRBJ2-1
v_gene: TRBV23-1
CDR3aa: CASFPGPQDEQFF
CDR3nt: TGCGCCAGCTTCCCGGGACCCCAGGATGAGCAGTTCTTC

abundance: .
d_gene: .
j_gene: TRBJ1-6
v_gene: TRBV5-1
CDR3aa: CASSPARGLGSPLHF
CDR3nt: TGCGCCAGCAGCCCCGCCCGGGGCTTAGGTTCACCCCTCCACTTT

abundance: medium-sized
d_gene: TRBD2
j_gene: TRBJ2-4
v_gene: TRBV11-3
CDR3aa: CASSLMAGGFIQYF
CDR3nt: TGTGCCAGCAGCTTGATGGCGGGAGGTTTCATTCAGTACTTC

abundance: medium-sized
d_gene: .
j_gene: TRBJ2-7
v_gene: TRBV11-3
CDR3aa: CASSLLSDGSYEQYF
CDR3nt: TGTGCCAGCAGCTTATTGTCGGACGGATCCTACGAGCAGTACTTC

abundance: .
d_gene: TRBD1
j_gene: TRBJ1-4
v_gene: TRBV28
CDR3aa: CASSTRGLGNEKLFF
CDR3nt: TGTGCCAGCAGTACCAGGGGGCTGGGTAATGAAAAACTGTTTTTT